Detailed here is one T cell receptor (beta chain). Its target is not known. The data derive from a study of monozygotic twins with inflammatory bowel disease. Germline CDR1 MNHEY, CDR2 SMNVEV (reference sequence). This CDR3 has 16 residues. Study results and caveats: Repertoires of patients may have been made more variable by differing immunosuppressive treatments. Sharing of clonotypes with others was lower in IBD patients than in healthy twins, and this was especially so with disease activity. Twins classed as concordant or discordant showed no difference in repertoire similarity, possibly from limited power.

TCRdb derives one entry per CDR3 protein from the 5' RACE reads, leaving out DNA. This sample carries about 140,000 distinct CDR3 sequences, with roughly 1.2% going to the ten biggest clones. The sequencing input was blood. This TCR came from a human donor with ulcerative colitis or Crohn's disease, or a healthy co-twin of an affected twin (not recorded which). This chain links TRBV27 with TRBJ1-1; TCRdb names TRBD1, which stays unverified in the absence of DNA. The CDR3 here is CASNFLGRQGNTEAFF.